This T cell receptor (beta chain) comes out of a study of control samples from healthy donors and cancer patients. The data were produced by immunoSEQ multiplex PCR, yet TCRdb's version contains in-frame clones alone and is incomplete. The sample shows about 57,000 clones, approximately 90% of them seen only once. This clonotype was obtained from a man between 25 and 39 years old with colorectal cancer. The sequencing input was PBMCs.

The DNA for the CDR3 is TGTGCCAGCAGCCCTAGGACAGCATATGGCTACACCTTC. This codes for CASSPRTAYGYTF. The chain recombines TRBV7-8 with TRBJ1-2; D possibly corresponds to TRBD1 (6 bases). The germline gives CDR1 SGHVS, CDR2 FQNEAQ. Trimming left V 5 bases short and J 5 bases short, with 12 bases between. The CDR3 spans 13 residues.